This T cell receptor beta chain was sequenced in a study of T cells in localized non-small cell lung cancer. The study's findings and limits: Overall survival was longer when the density of T cells in the blood was higher. Sequencing was limited to one tumor region, leaving the possibility of heterogeneity open.

With respect to this clone: Its antigen is unknown.

This CDR3 has 13 residues. V shed 4 bases and J 5 bases; nucleotides not matched to a gene: 6. The germline gives CDR1 SGHRS, CDR2 YFSETQ. Only in-frame clones appear in the TCRdb table, and some are missing; sequencing was by immunoSEQ multiplex PCR. The profile shows about 78,000 clones, 70% to 90% of them singletons. V gene TRBV5-1 combines with J gene TRBJ2-7, with 7 positions matching TRBD1. The TCR was taken from a man aged 40 to 69 with stage I lung adenocarcinoma. The sample consisted of peripheral blood, taken before any cancer treatment. The CDR3 sequence is CASSHSGTDEQYF. The CDR3 DNA follows: TGCGCCAGCAGCCACTCCGGGACAGACGAGCAGTACTTC. Combining the CDR3 with reference TRBV5-1 and TRBJ2-7 gives the whole variable domain KAGVTQTPRYLIKTRGQQVTLSCSPISGHRSVSWYQQTPGQGLQFLFEYFSETQRNKGNFPGRFSGRQFSNSRSEMNVSTLELGDSALYLCASSHSGTDEQYFGPGTRLTVT.